This T cell receptor (beta chain) was retrieved from a study of tumor-infiltrating lymphocytes in primary liver carcinoma. The length of the CDR3 is 18 residues. From roughly 20-30 mg of unsorted bulk tissue, DNA and RNA were co-extracted together. Regarding this clonotype: Germline is not matched at one junction end, which may reflect a read error.

Total RNA (around 500 ng) served as template for TCR beta cDNA synthesis primed by a constant-region primer. ARM-PCR was slightly modified, and three nested multiplex PCR rounds with it gave rise to the TCR beta libraries. The two initial PCR rounds, ten to eleven cycles each, used TRBV1-TRBV30 forward and C-beta reverse primers. TCRdb re-called the multiplex PCR reads through MiXCR, storing one row per CDR3 protein. Among about 32,000 distinct CDR3 sequences, about 82% were seen once, and the ten largest hold roughly a third. The chain carries TRBV12-3 or TRBV12-4 and TRBJ2-4, with D maybe TRBD1 (5 bases). The sample comprised liver tumor tissue from sampling region 5. Indicated subset: tumor region T5, tumor centre. This clonotype originated in a man between 40 and 49 years old with primary liver carcinoma and hepatitis B virus infection. The chain's CDR3 is CASCLWGGADIAKNIHYF. In DNA, the CDR3 is TGCGCCAGCTGTTTATGGGGTGGGGCGGACATAGCCAAAAACATTCACTACTTC.